Following are 24 T cell receptor beta chains from one sample sequenced in a study of T cell repertoires in cytomegalovirus infection. TCRdb processed the reads anew with MiXCR; each CDR3 protein has one entry. Of hundreds of thousands of distinct CDR3 sequences in the sample, 30% to 35% were seen once. These receptors lack a known antigen. Specimen: cultured PBMCs, collected from culture after CMV antigen stimulation. Source of these receptors: a human donor in good health (CMV status not recorded). Some clones in this sample may be carry-over from other donors' samples.

The rearrangement links TRBV7-9 to TRBJ2-3; 10 bases fit TRBD2. The CDR3 loop spans 15 amino acids. The junction had 7 bases not matched to a gene; V was cut back by 5 bases and J by 5 bases. Looked up from germline, CDR1 is SEHNR and CDR2 is FQNEAQ (reference sequence). The chain's CDR3 is CASSLSGRSRDTQYF. For the CDR3, the DNA is TGTGCCAGCAGCCTTAGCGGGAGGAGTAGAGATACGCAGTATTTT.

In its sample, this clonotype was seen a few times. CDR3 protein: CASSLEGTRLYNEQFF. The CDR3 DNA follows: TGTGCCAGCAGCTTAGAGGGGACTCGTCTCTACAATGAGCAGTTCTTC. The chain carries TRBV7-9 and TRBJ2-1, with TRBD2 as a possible D gene (6 bases). CDR1 is SEHNR, CDR2 FQNEAQ, per germline (reference sequence). Trimming took off 1 base at V and 3 bases at J, with 13 bases between the two ends. This CDR3 is built from 16 residues. The whole variable domain, remainder taken from reference TRBV7-9 and TRBJ2-1, is DTGVSQNPRHKITKRGQNVTFRCDPISEHNRLYWYRQTLGQGPEFLTYFQNEAQLEKSRLLSDRFSAERPKGSFSTLEIQRTEQGDSAMYLCASSLEGTRLYNEQFFGPGTRLTVL.

A few counts support this clonotype. The chain links TRBV7-6 to TRBJ2-5; D uncertain. There are 16 residues in the CDR3. The germline V and J ends were trimmed by 5 bases and 2 bases, with 18 bases remaining between them. Germline-derived CDR1 and CDR2 are SGHVS and FNYEAQ. CDR3 DNA: TGTGCCAGCAGCGTCTCCGGGTCGTGGATACAAGAGACCCAGTACTTC. Encoded protein: CASSVSGSWIQETQYF.

The chain has TRBV27 and TRBJ1-5, with no clear D. Deletions cut 3 bases from V and 1 base from J, with 10 bases between. In germline, CDR1 is MNHEY, CDR2 SMNVEV (reference sequence). The CDR3 extends over 15 amino acids. The CDR3 loop is CASSFLGRSNQPQHF. CDR3 bases: TGTGCCAGCAGTTTCCTCGGACGGAGCAATCAGCCCCAGCATTTT.

The chain combines TRBV7-2 with TRBJ2-2, with a weak D call TRBD2 (5 bases). Trimming cost V 0 bases and J 6 bases, with 8 bases left between them. This CDR3 has 14 amino acids. The V gene's germline CDR1 is SGHTA and CDR2 FQGNSA. The CDR3 sequence: CASSLALAAGELFF. The CDR3 DNA sequence: TGTGCCAGCAGCTTAGCTCTAGCTGCCGGGGAGCTGTTTTTT.

In the case of this clonotype: Its ends do not fully match the called genes, so a read error is possible. CDR3 in DNA: TGTGCCAGCAGCTTAGCGAGTGGACAGCTCTATAGCTACACCTTC. Translated, it gives CASSLASGQLYSYTF. The rearrangement links TRBV7-2 to TRBJ1-2; D possibly corresponds to TRBD1 (6 bases). The CDR3 loop spans 15 amino acids. CDR1 and CDR2 (germline): SGHTA, FQGNSA.

In this sample, this clonotype turned up a few times. CDR3 bases: TGTGCCAGCAGCTCACCGGTTGGGACCAATGAAAAACTGTTTTTT. Its protein product is CASSSPVGTNEKLFF. This chain links TRBV7-6 with TRBJ1-4; D may be TRBD1 (5 bases). V gave up 4 bases and J gave up 5 bases, with 14 bases separating them. There are 15 residues in the CDR3. The germline V gene encodes CDR1 SGHVS and CDR2 FNYEAQ.

The chain uses TRBV28 and TRBJ1-1; weak D call: TRBD1 (6 bases). CDR3 length: 16 residues. Trimming removed 1 base at V and 4 bases at J, with 16 bases between. Germline V CDR1 and CDR2: MDHEN, SYDVKM. The CDR3 protein is CASSLSTGRGITEAFF. The CDR3 DNA follows: TGTGCCAGCAGTTTATCCACAGGGAGGGGGATCACTGAAGCTTTCTTT.

This sequence joins TRBV27 and TRBJ2-5, with D uncertain. CDR1 and CDR2 from the germline V gene are MNHEY and SMNVEV (reference sequence). The CDR3 is 14 residues long. V lost 3 bases, J lost 2 bases, and 10 bases lay in between. In DNA, the CDR3 is TGTGCCAGCAGTTTTCTTGGACCGCAAGAGACCCAGTACTTC. It specifies CASSFLGPQETQYF.

This clonotype showed up just a few times. This chain connects TRBV10-3 to TRBJ2-7, with D hard to call. V was shortened by 0 bases and J by 2 bases, with 8 bases between the two germline ends. Per the germline V gene, CDR1 is ENHRY and CDR2 is SYGVKD. The CDR3 contains 14 residues. The CDR3 DNA is TGTGCCATCAGTGAGTCCGGACCGCCCTACGAGCAGTACTTC. Residues: CAISESGPPYEQYF.

The chain combines TRBV10-1 with TRBJ2-3, with 9 bases matching TRBD2. From germline, CDR1 is WNHNN and CDR2 SYGVQD (reference sequence). The CDR3 spans 16 residues. V was clipped by 5 bases and J by 7 bases; unmatched bases: 13. The CDR3 here is CASSPREIAGANTQYF. DNA of the CDR3: TGCGCCAGCAGTCCTCGGGAAATAGCGGGAGCGAATACGCAGTATTTT.

This rearrangement joins TRBV29-1 to TRBJ2-7; D may match TRBD1 or TRBD2 (6 bases each). CDR3 length: 14 residues. V was trimmed by 1 base and J by 5 bases, leaving 15 bases between them. Germline V gene lookup returns CDR1 SQVTM and CDR2 ANQGSEA. The CDR3 bases are TGCAGCGTTGAAGTATCGGGGGCCCTAAACGAGCAGTACTTC. Translation gives CSVEVSGALNEQYF.

This clonotype was observed at least ten times. The CDR3 sequence is CASSLGPGATNEKLFF. The CDR3 DNA reads as TGTGCCAGCAGCTTAGGCCCGGGTGCAACTAATGAAAAACTGTTTTTT. This chain links TRBV7-2 with TRBJ1-4; D is unclear. The CDR3 length is 16 residues. V was cut by 1 base and J by 0 bases, with 9 bases left in between. The germline gives CDR1 SGHTA, CDR2 FQGNSA.

This clonotype occurred a few times. This chain uses TRBV28 with TRBJ1-2, with 7 bases identical to TRBD1. V dropped 2 bases and J dropped 7; count of bases not matched to a gene: 1. Germline V CDR1 and CDR2: MDHEN, SYDVKM. The CDR3 covers 12 residues. CDR3 DNA: TGTGCCAGCAGTTTAGACAGGGTTGGCTACACCTTC. Amino acid sequence: CASSLDRVGYTF.

The genes are TRBV15 and TRBJ2-1, with a possible D match to TRBD2 (7 bases). In germline, CDR1 is LNHNV, CDR2 YYDKDF (reference sequence). There are 15 residues in the CDR3. Trimming left V 5 bases short and J 8 bases short, with 19 bases between. Here the CDR3 DNA reads TGTGCCACCAGCGAGGGGGGGCAGGGGACCGATGAGCAGTTCTTC. Protein sequence: CATSEGGQGTDEQFF.

This clonotype was counted only a few times. CDR3 bases: TGTGCCAGCAACTTCGGACTGGCCCAAGAGACCCAGTACTTC. Its translation: CASNFGLAQETQYF. This chain uses TRBV12-3 or TRBV12-4 with TRBJ2-5; TRBD2 might be the D (5 bases). The CDR3 loop spans 14 amino acids. V lost 7 bases and J lost 1, with 13 bases in between.

The chain links TRBV6-2 or TRBV6-3 to TRBJ2-3; D call uncertain. CDR1 is MNHEY, CDR2 SVGEGT, per germline. CDR3 length: 15 amino acids. The ends were cut back, 2 bases at V and 2 bases at J, with 11 bases in the middle. CDR3 sequence reads: CASSYGPLDTDTQYF. For the CDR3, the DNA is TGTGCCAGCAGTTACGGACCCCTTGACACAGATACGCAGTATTTT.

This clonotype has just a few counts. This rearrangement joins TRBV7-8 to TRBJ2-4; D gene ambiguous. Trimming pared 3 bases from V and 2 bases from J, leaving 11 bases between. Germline CDR1 SGHVS, CDR2 FQNEAQ. This CDR3 comprises 15 residues. The chain's CDR3 is CASSFGEITKNIQYF. The CDR3 nucleotides are TGTGCCAGCAGCTTTGGGGAAATAACCAAAAACATTCAGTACTTC.

This clonotype has just one count. The chain couples TRBV12-3 or TRBV12-4 to TRBJ2-7; 9 bases are a match to TRBD1. This CDR3 spans 15 amino acids. Trimming cost V 5 bases and J 2 bases; bases outside gene matches: 7. CDR3 protein: CASSPGTGRAYEQYF. The CDR3, as DNA: TGTGCCAGCAGTCCAGGGACAGGGAGGGCCTACGAGCAGTACTTC.

This clonotype was counted only a few times. The CDR3 loop is CASSAVPRPNNSPLHF. CDR3 in DNA: TGTGCCAGCAGCGCAGTACCTCGCCCCAATAATTCACCCCTCCACTTT. J is TRBJ1-6 and V is TRBV7-2; D gene unclear. The CDR3 is 16 amino acids. Germline V gives CDR1 SGHTA, CDR2 FQGNSA. V lost 5 bases and J lost 5, with 16 bases in between.

This clonotype has only a few counts. This chain uses TRBV7-2 with TRBJ2-1, with D possibly being TRBD2 (6 bases). Germline V gene data show CDR1 as SGHTA and CDR2 as FQGNSA. This CDR3 region has 16 residues. V was shortened by 5 bases and J by 4 bases, with 18 bases between the two germline ends. CDR3 sequence reads: CASSPVPGLDYNEQFF. As DNA, the CDR3 is TGTGCCAGCAGCCCCGTCCCGGGACTGGATTACAATGAGCAGTTCTTC.

In this sample, this clonotype turned up a few times. CDR3 DNA sequence: TGTGCCAGCAGTTTAGTTTCGACACCCCTTAATCAGCCCCAGCATTTT. Residues: CASSLVSTPLNQPQHF. The gene calls are TRBV12-3 or TRBV12-4 and TRBJ1-5; D is unclear. CDR3 size: 16 residues. Trimming removed 1 base at V and 4 bases at J, with 14 bases between.

The rearrangement joins TRBV27 to TRBJ1-6; D gene uncertain. Trimming left V 3 bases short and J 4 bases short, with 7 bases between. The CDR3 has 14 amino acids. CDR1 MNHEY and CDR2 SMNVEV come from the germline V gene (reference sequence). The CDR3 loop is CASSLEGYNSPLHF. CDR3 sequence (DNA): TGTGCCAGCAGTTTGGAGGGTTATAATTCACCCCTCCACTTT.

This chain connects TRBV7-8 to TRBJ2-7; D uncertain. The CDR3 sequence is 14 residues long. CDR1 SGHVS and CDR2 FQNEAQ come from the germline V gene. Deletions cut 5 bases from V and 0 bases from J, with 11 bases between. The CDR3 nucleotides read TGTGCCAGCAGCCAAACTTGGAGCTCCTACGAGCAGTACTTC. Translated, it gives CASSQTWSSYEQYF.